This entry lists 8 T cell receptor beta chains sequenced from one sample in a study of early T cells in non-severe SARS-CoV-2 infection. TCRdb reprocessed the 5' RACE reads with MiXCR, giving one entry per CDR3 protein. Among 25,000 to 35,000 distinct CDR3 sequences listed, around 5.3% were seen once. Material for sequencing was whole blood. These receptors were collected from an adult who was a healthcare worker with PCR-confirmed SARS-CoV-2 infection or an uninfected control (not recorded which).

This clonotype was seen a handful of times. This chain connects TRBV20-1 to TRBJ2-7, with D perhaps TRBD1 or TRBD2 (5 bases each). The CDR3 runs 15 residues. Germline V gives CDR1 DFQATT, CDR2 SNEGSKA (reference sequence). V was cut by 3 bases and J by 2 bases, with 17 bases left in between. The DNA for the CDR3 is TGCAGTGCTAGTCTTACCGGGACCGCCACCTACGAGCAGTACTTC. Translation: CSASLTGTATYEQYF.

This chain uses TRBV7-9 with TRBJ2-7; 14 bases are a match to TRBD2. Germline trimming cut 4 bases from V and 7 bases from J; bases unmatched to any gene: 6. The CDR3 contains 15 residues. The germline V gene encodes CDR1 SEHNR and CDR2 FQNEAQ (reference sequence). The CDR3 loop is CASSWGLAGVQEQYF. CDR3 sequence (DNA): TGTGCCAGCAGCTGGGGACTAGCGGGAGTTCAAGAGCAGTACTTC. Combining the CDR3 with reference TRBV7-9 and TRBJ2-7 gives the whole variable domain DTGVSQNPRHKITKRGQNVTFRCDPISEHNRLYWYRQTLGQGPEFLTYFQNEAQLEKSRLLSDRFSAERPKGSFSTLEIQRTEQGDSAMYLCASSWGLAGVQEQYFGPGTRLTVT.

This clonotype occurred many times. The CDR3 reads CASSYGLSGNTIYF. The CDR3 DNA follows: TGTGCCAGCAGTTACGGCCTCTCTGGAAACACCATATATTTT. The gene calls are TRBV6-5 and TRBJ1-3; no reliable D call. This CDR3 is built from 14 residues. V shed 2 bases and J shed 0 bases, with 5 bases lying between them. CDR1 and CDR2 from the germline V gene are MNHEY and SVGAGI.

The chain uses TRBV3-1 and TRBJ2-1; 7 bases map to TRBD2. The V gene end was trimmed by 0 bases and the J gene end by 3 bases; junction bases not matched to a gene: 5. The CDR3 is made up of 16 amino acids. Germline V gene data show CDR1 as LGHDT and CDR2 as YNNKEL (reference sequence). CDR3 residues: CASSQDSSGYYNEQFF. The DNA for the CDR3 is TGTGCCAGCAGCCAAGATTCTAGCGGTTACTACAATGAGCAGTTCTTC.

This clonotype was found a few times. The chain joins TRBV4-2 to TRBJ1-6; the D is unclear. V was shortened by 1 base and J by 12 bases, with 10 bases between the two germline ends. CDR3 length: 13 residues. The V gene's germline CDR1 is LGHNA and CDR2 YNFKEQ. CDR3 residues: CASSQGPLLPLHF. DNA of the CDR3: TGTGCCAGCAGCCAAGGCCCCCTTTTACCCCTCCACTTT.

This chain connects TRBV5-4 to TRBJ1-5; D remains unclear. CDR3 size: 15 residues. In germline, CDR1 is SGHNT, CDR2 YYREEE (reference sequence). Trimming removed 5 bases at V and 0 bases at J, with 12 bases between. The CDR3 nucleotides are TGTGCCAGCAGTTTCGAGCCTTATAGCAATCAGCCCCAGCATTTT. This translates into CASSFEPYSNQPQHF.

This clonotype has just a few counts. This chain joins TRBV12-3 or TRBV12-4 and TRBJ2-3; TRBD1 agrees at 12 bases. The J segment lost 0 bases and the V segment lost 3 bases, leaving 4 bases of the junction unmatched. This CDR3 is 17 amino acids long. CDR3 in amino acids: CASSLGQGATSTDTQYF. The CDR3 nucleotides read TGTGCCAGCAGTTTGGGACAGGGGGCAACTAGCACAGATACGCAGTATTTT.

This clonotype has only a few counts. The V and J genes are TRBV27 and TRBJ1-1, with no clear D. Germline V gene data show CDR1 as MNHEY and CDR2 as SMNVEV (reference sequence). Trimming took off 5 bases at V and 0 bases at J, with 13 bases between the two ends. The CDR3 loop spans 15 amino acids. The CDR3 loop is CASSPYRDMNTEAFF. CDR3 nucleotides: TGTGCCAGCAGTCCCTACAGAGACATGAACACTGAAGCTTTCTTT.